These 24 T cell receptor beta chains were sequenced from one sample in a study of siplizumab effects on memory and regulatory T cells. Assay used: immunoSEQ multiplex PCR; TCRdb lists only in-frame clones, some missing. This table has 900 to 1,000 clones, about 78% appearing once. Cells from the mixed lymphocyte reaction were cocultured for five to six days at 37°C. Antigen specificity for these receptors is unknown. The material sequenced was CFSE-low (dividing) CD8+ T cells sorted from an allogeneic mixed lymphocyte reaction. Source of these receptors: a human donor in good health; the cells came from an allogeneic mixed lymphocyte reaction.

The CDR3 sequence: CASSMFGTRGYEQYF. CDR3 bases: TGTGCCAGTAGTATGTTTGGGACTAGAGGCTACGAGCAGTACTTC. The gene calls are TRBV19 and TRBJ2-7, with 8 bases lining up with TRBD2. This CDR3 is built from 15 residues. The ends lost 3 bases at V and 3 bases at J; junction bases unmatched: 7. Germline assignment: CDR1 LNHDA and CDR2 SQIVND (reference sequence).

The CDR3 coding sequence is TGTGCCAGCAGTTACTCGAGGCGGGGCGGGGAGACCCAGTACTTC. Translation: CASSYSRRGGETQYF. J is TRBJ2-5 and V is TRBV6-5; weak D call: TRBD2 (6 bases). Looked up from germline, CDR1 is MNHEY and CDR2 is SVGAGI. The CDR3 consists of 15 residues. V lost 0 bases and J 5 bases, leaving 13 bases between the germline ends.

As regards this clone: Other DNA sequences of this sample code for an identical CDR3. V gene TRBV6-1 combines with J gene TRBJ2-2, with TRBD2 matching over 9 bases. Germline CDR1 is MNHNS and CDR2 is SASEGT. This CDR3 is built from 17 residues. V lost 1 base to trimming and J lost 3 bases; unmatched junction nucleotides: 6. CDR3 in amino acids: CASSEGISGGHTGELFF. CDR3 DNA: TGTGCCAGCAGTGAAGGAATTAGCGGGGGTCACACCGGGGAGCTGTTTTTT.

The chain is built from TRBV27 and TRBJ1-2, with D unresolved. Germline loops: CDR1 MNHEY, CDR2 SMNVEV (reference sequence). This CDR3 is built from 14 residues. Trimming left V 5 bases short and J 5 bases short, with 15 bases between. The CDR3, as DNA: TGTGCCAGCAGTCCTCTACAGAACTTGTATGGCTACACCTTC. It encodes CASSPLQNLYGYTF.

The rearrangement joins TRBV11-1 to TRBJ2-3, with D unclear. The germline V and J ends were trimmed by 8 bases and 1 base, with 13 bases remaining between them. Germline assignment: CDR1 SGHAT and CDR2 FQDESV (reference sequence). This CDR3 region has 14 residues. CDR3 DNA sequence: TGTGCCAGCTCCACCGGGTGGGGCACAGATACGCAGTATTTT. Translated, it gives CASSTGWGTDTQYF.

This clone was counted a few times. The chain links TRBV27 to TRBJ2-7; 9 bases line up with TRBD1. V gave up 1 base and J gave up 5 bases; unmatched junction bases: 6. The CDR3 extends over 15 amino acids. CDR1 and CDR2 (germline): MNHEY, SMNVEV (reference sequence). As DNA, the CDR3 is TGTGCCAGCAGTTTATTAGGGACAGGGTATCACGAGCAGTACTTC. Amino acids: CASSLLGTGYHEQYF.

J is TRBJ2-3 and V is TRBV18, with 10 nucleotides matching TRBD1. CDR3 length: 16 residues. Germline CDR1 KGHSH, CDR2 LQKENI. V lost 4 bases to trimming and J lost 2 bases; unmatched junction nucleotides: 6. CDR3 DNA sequence: TGTGCCAGCTCACTCGGGACAGGGGTTTCCACAGATACGCAGTATTTT. Translating it yields CASSLGTGVSTDTQYF.

The V and J genes are TRBV4-2 and TRBJ2-4, with 8 bases that match TRBD2. Germline loops: CDR1 LGHNA, CDR2 YNFKEQ. After removal of 0 bases from V and 0 bases from J, the junction contained 4 bases not matched to a gene. This CDR3 has 17 residues. The DNA for the CDR3 is TGTGCCAGCAGCCAAGACTTAGCGGGACTAGCCAAAAACATTCAGTACTTC. Protein: CASSQDLAGLAKNIQYF.

V gene TRBV27 combines with J gene TRBJ1-1, with D perhaps TRBD1 (6 bases). Germline values: CDR1 MNHEY, CDR2 SMNVEV (reference sequence). Trimming cost V 4 bases and J 4 bases, with 10 bases left between them. The CDR3 has 13 residues. CDR3 sequence reads: CASSYTGSTEAFF. CDR3 sequence (DNA): TGTGCCAGCAGTTACACAGGGAGCACTGAAGCTTTCTTT.

For the CDR3, the DNA is TGTGCCAGTAGTCTTAAACAGGGTGACACCACTGAAGCTTTCTTT. It encodes CASSLKQGDTTEAFF. J is TRBJ1-1 and V is TRBV19, with D maybe TRBD1 (6 bases). Germline V gives CDR1 LNHDA, CDR2 SQIVND (reference sequence). The CDR3 is 15 amino acids. The germline V and J ends were trimmed by 5 bases and 4 bases, with 17 bases remaining between them. Filled out from reference TRBV19 and TRBJ1-1, the complete variable domain reads DGGITQSPKYLFRKEGQNVTLSCEQNLNHDAMYWYRQDPGQGLRLIYYSQIVNDFQKGDIAEGYSVSREKKESFPLTVTSAQKNPTAFYLCASSLKQGDTTEAFFGQGTRLTVV.

The chain carries TRBV9 and TRBJ2-3; no clear D. V lost 0 bases and J lost 2, with 7 bases in between. The germline gives CDR1 SGDLS, CDR2 YYNGEE. The CDR3 runs to 14 residues. The CDR3 sequence is CASSVEGTTDTQYF. DNA for the CDR3: TGTGCCAGCAGCGTAGAGGGAACCACAGATACGCAGTATTTT. Drawing the rest from reference TRBV9 and TRBJ2-3, the complete variable domain is DSGVTQTPKHLITATGQRVTLRCSPRSGDLSVYWYQQSLDQGLQFLIQYYNGEERAKGNILERFSAQQFPDLHSELNLSSLELGDSALYFCASSVEGTTDTQYFGPGTRLTVL.

This clone came up a few times. This chain uses TRBV29-1 with TRBJ1-1; a weak D match, TRBD1 (5 bases). CDR1 and CDR2 from the germline V gene are SQVTM and ANQGSEA. This CDR3 comprises 14 residues. Trimming cost V 1 base and J 3 bases, with 12 bases left between them. For the CDR3, the DNA is TGCAGCGTTGAAGTGAGGGGAAAGCACACTGAAGCTTTCTTT. Translated: CSVEVRGKHTEAFF.

V and J are TRBV19 and TRBJ2-3, with D maybe TRBD2 (6 bases). CDR3 size: 15 residues. V dropped 3 bases and J dropped 0 bases, with 10 bases sitting between them. The V gene's germline CDR1 is LNHDA and CDR2 SQIVND (reference sequence). In nucleotides, the CDR3 is TGTGCCAGTAGTATTCGGGGGTCTAGCACAGATACGCAGTATTTT. Translating gives CASSIRGSSTDTQYF.

V is TRBV28 and J is TRBJ1-5; D not resolved. The CDR3 consists of 14 residues. V was trimmed by 0 bases and J by 3 bases, leaving 6 bases between them. Germline CDR1 is MDHEN and CDR2 is SYDVKM. The CDR3, as DNA: TGTGCCAGCAGTTTATGGGGGAACAATCAGCCCCAGCATTTT. Translating it yields CASSLWGNNQPQHF.

The chain joins TRBV7-3 to TRBJ1-1; D gene unclear. The CDR3 is made up of 13 amino acids. Trimming pared 0 bases from V and 8 bases from J, leaving 10 bases between. Germline lookup yields CDR1 SGHTA and CDR2 FQGTGA. The CDR3 spells CASSLTTSAEAFF. DNA for the CDR3: TGTGCCAGCAGCTTAACTACATCCGCGGAAGCTTTCTTT.

This sequence joins TRBV4-1 and TRBJ2-1; the D is unclear. The CDR3 is made up of 16 amino acids. V dropped 2 bases and J dropped 0 bases, with 11 bases sitting between them. The germline V gene encodes CDR1 MGHRA and CDR2 YSYEKL. This chain's CDR3 is CASSQTRVSSYNEQFF. DNA of the CDR3: TGCGCCAGCAGCCAAACCCGGGTGAGCTCCTACAATGAGCAGTTCTTC.

In this sample, this clone turned up once. The chain recombines TRBV27 with TRBJ2-7, with a weak D call TRBD1 (6 bases). This CDR3 contains 13 residues. Germline CDR1 reads MNHEY; CDR2 reads SMNVEV (reference sequence). V was cut by 3 bases and J by 4 bases, with 10 bases left in between. The CDR3 is CASSFGDKYEQYF. CDR3 nucleotide sequence: TGTGCCAGCAGTTTTGGGGACAAGTACGAGCAGTACTTC.

The genes are TRBV11-3 and TRBJ2-3; 7 nucleotides align to TRBD2. Germline values: CDR1 SGHNT, CDR2 YENEEA. The trim removed 2 bases at V and 15 bases at J, leaving 17 bases unmatched. CDR3 length: 15 residues. Here the CDR3 DNA reads TGTGCCAGCAGCTTAATCGTTGGGAGAAGCGGGGCGCTTTATTTT. Translating gives CASSLIVGRSGALYF.

The table lists this clone with a count of one. V usage is TRBV5-4 and J usage is TRBJ1-2, with a tentative D call TRBD1 (5 bases). CDR3 length: 14 residues. Germline V lookup: CDR1 SGHNT, CDR2 YYREEE (reference sequence). Trimming stripped 0 bases from V and 0 bases from J, with 6 bases between. The chain's CDR3 is CASSLDRSNYGYTF. CDR3 bases: TGTGCCAGCAGCTTGGACAGGTCTAACTATGGCTACACCTTC.

The chain couples TRBV9 to TRBJ2-2; D not resolved. Per germline, CDR1 SGDLS and CDR2 YYNGEE. Trimming left V 4 bases short and J 8 bases short, with 12 bases between. This CDR3 contains 13 residues. In nucleotides, the CDR3 is TGTGCCAGCAGCTCACCTTTTGGGGGGGAGCTGTTTTTT. Encoded protein: CASSSPFGGELFF.

The chain has TRBV19 and TRBJ2-6; a weak D match, TRBD2 (6 bases). Per germline, CDR1 LNHDA and CDR2 SQIVND (reference sequence). The V end lost 3 bases, the J end lost 0 bases, and 15 bases lay between the germline ends. The CDR3 runs to 18 residues. Written as DNA, the CDR3 is TGTGCCAGTAGTATTTACAGTGGGGGACTCTCTGGGGCCAACGTCCTGACTTTC. Translation: CASSIYSGGLSGANVLTF.

The chain is built from TRBV5-5 and TRBJ1-4; possibly TRBD1 for D (6 bases). The ends were cut back, 4 bases at V and 0 bases at J, with 25 bases in the middle. CDR1 is SGHKS, CDR2 YYEKEE, per germline (reference sequence). This CDR3 has 20 residues. CDR3: CASSEANGGPRAATNEKLFF. CDR3 DNA: TGTGCCAGCAGCGAAGCGAACGGGGGCCCCAGGGCGGCAACTAATGAAAAACTGTTTTTT.

This clone appeared a few times. This chain links TRBV4-1 with TRBJ1-2; 7 bases are shared with TRBD1. V dropped 2 bases and J dropped 8; count of bases not matched to a gene: 14. The CDR3 is made up of 16 amino acids. CDR1 is MGHRA, CDR2 YSYEKL, per germline. The CDR3 is CASSQPPGQMDQGYTF. Written as DNA, the CDR3 is TGCGCCAGCAGCCAACCCCCGGGACAGATGGACCAGGGCTACACCTTC.

CDR3 bases: TGTGCCAGCAGCCCTGCCGGATCCGGGGTGAACACTGAAGCTTTCTTT. Its protein is CASSPAGSGVNTEAFF. The V call is TRBV13, the J call TRBJ1-1; the D is unclear. The CDR3 totals 16 residues. The V end lost 5 bases, the J end lost 0 bases, and 16 bases lay between the germline ends. The germline V gene encodes CDR1 PRHDT and CDR2 FYEKMQ (reference sequence).